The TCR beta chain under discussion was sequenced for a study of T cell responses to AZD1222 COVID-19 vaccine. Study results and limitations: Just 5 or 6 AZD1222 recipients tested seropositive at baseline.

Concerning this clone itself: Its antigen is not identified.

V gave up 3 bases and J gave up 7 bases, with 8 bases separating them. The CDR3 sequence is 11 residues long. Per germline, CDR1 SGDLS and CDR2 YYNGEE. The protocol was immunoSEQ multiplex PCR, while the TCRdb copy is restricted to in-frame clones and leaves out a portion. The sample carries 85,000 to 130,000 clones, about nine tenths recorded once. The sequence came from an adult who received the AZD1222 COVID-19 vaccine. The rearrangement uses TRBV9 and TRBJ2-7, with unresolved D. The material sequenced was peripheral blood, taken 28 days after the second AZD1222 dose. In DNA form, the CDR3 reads TGTGCCAGCAGCGGGCTAGGTGAGCAGTACTTC. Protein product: CASSGLGEQYF. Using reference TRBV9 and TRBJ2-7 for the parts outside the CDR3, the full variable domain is DSGVTQTPKHLITATGQRVTLRCSPRSGDLSVYWYQQSLDQGLQFLIQYYNGEERAKGNILERFSAQQFPDLHSELNLSSLELGDSALYFCASSGLGEQYFGPGTRLTVT.